This entry describes one T cell receptor beta chain. The CDR3 totals 16 residues. Germline assignment: CDR1 SGHRS and CDR2 YFSETQ. The ends lost 0 bases at V and 9 bases at J; junction bases unmatched: 8. These data are taken from a study of blood T cell repertoires in COVID-19. In the study overall: Spain, Italy and the United States supplied samples that represented acute and convalescent COVID-19.

TCRdb keeps only in-frame clones here, not all; method: immunoSEQ multiplex PCR. The sample includes over 100,000 clones, around 80% of them seen just once. The sequence came from a man aged 60 to 69 with active or convalescent COVID-19. The sample was peripheral blood. V gene TRBV5-1 combines with J gene TRBJ1-6, with TRBD1 matching 8 bases. CDR3 region: CASSLGQGNRPSPLHF. CDR3 in DNA: TGCGCCAGCAGCTTGGGACAGGGGAATAGACCTTCACCCCTCCACTTT.